This T cell receptor (beta chain) came from a study of identical twins. Study results and caveats: Findings depended on cross-sectional statistics rather than tracking the same donors.

A word on this clonotype: Its cognate antigen is unknown.

V was shortened by 3 bases and J by 13 bases, with 21 bases between the two germline ends. This CDR3 is built from 13 residues. Germline V gene sequence: CDR1 DFQATT, CDR2 SNEGSKA (reference sequence). MiXCR was run by TCRdb on the 5' RACE reads, yielding one entry per CDR3 protein. The data contain more than 1.5 million distinct CDR3 sequences, about 32% of them singletons. Material: cord blood. The origin of this receptor is a newborn girl in good health. This sequence joins TRBV20-1 and TRBJ2-5, with D unclear. Here the CDR3 reads CSARPTTASNSYF. CDR3 coding DNA: TGCAGTGCTAGGCCCACTACTGCCTCGAATTCGTACTTC.